This T cell receptor beta chain was retrieved from a study of blood T cells in healthy people across ages. A second PCR of 7 to 11 cycles used a sample-barcoded 5' primer and a J-beta primer mix. TCRdb reprocessed the 5' RACE reads with MiXCR, giving one entry per CDR3 protein. The data show roughly 410,000 distinct CDR3 sequences, more than 45% seen once. Germline V gene sequence: CDR1 SGHTA, CDR2 FQGNSA. The CDR3 is made up of 15 amino acids. The clonotype comes from a man between 60 and 70 years old in good health. Sequencing was done on a sample of blood. The chain joins TRBV7-2 to TRBJ2-4; D might be TRBD2 (8 bases). The DNA end lines up better with TRBJ2-7; the J call may be wrong. The CDR3 sequence: CASSQRGTDYYEQYF. Here the CDR3 DNA reads TGTGCCAGCAGCCAGCGGGGGACAGATTACTACGAGCAGTACTTC.